The 4 T cell receptor beta chains below come from one sample, sequenced in a study of control samples from healthy donors and cancer patients. Some clones are missing from TCRdb's copy, which holds only in-frame ones; the method was immunoSEQ multiplex PCR. The data show 170,000 or so clones, more than 80% seen once. Sequenced sample: blood. Receptor source: a man aged 25-40 years in good health.

The chain uses TRBV19 and TRBJ1-1; tentatively, D is TRBD1 (5 bases). Per germline, CDR1 LNHDA and CDR2 SQIVND (reference sequence). Trimming took 3 bases from V and 1 from J, leaving 9 bases between them. CDR3 size: 14 residues. The CDR3 loop reads CASSIGDSNTEAFF. The CDR3 DNA reads TGTGCCAGTAGTATCGGGGACTCGAACACTGAAGCTTTCTTT.

This clone has only one observation. This chain links TRBV28 with TRBJ2-1, with 15 bases that match TRBD2. The CDR3 loop spans 18 amino acids. Germline CDR1 MDHEN, CDR2 SYDVKM. The J segment lost 0 bases and the V segment lost 5 bases, leaving 5 bases of the junction unmatched. This CDR3 is CASSAGLAGGPSYNEQFF. The CDR3 nucleotides are TGTGCCAGCAGTGCTGGACTAGCGGGAGGGCCCTCCTACAATGAGCAGTTCTTC.

The V and J genes are TRBV6-7 and TRBJ2-6, with D perhaps TRBD1 (5 bases). TRBV6-7 is noted as an ORF with a role that remains uncertain. The CDR3 consists of 16 residues. Trimming pared 2 bases from V and 0 bases from J, leaving 8 bases between. CDR3 nucleotides: TGTGCCAGCAGTTACCTCAGGGACTCTGGGGCCAACGTCCTGACTTTC. It is translated as CASSYLRDSGANVLTF.

The V and J genes are TRBV28 and TRBJ2-6, with unresolved D. The CDR3 runs 17 residues. Germline assignment: CDR1 MDHEN and CDR2 SYDVKM. V lost 4 bases and J 0 bases, leaving 13 bases between the germline ends. The CDR3 sequence: CASSSAGPSSGANVLTF. DNA of the CDR3: TGTGCCAGCAGTTCGGCAGGACCGAGCTCTGGGGCCAACGTCCTGACTTTC.